This TCR beta chain was sequenced for a study of T cell clusters in autoimmune cytopenias. TRB rearrangements were amplified by touch-down multiplex PCR with mixed TRB-A/B primers. TCRdb re-analyzed the multiplex PCR reads; it lists each CDR3 protein once, without DNA. The listing records thousands of distinct CDR3 sequences. Each sample's input was roughly 250 ng genomic DNA, some 38,000 genome equivalents. By frequency, this clonotype is medium-sized (0.01 to 0.1%). This CDR3 is built from 16 residues. Germline loops: CDR1 KGHSH, CDR2 LQKENI. The same specimen was also included in a second study, on T cell repertoires in aging, cancer and after chemotherapy. That study reports: Donor ages fell into six groups from 30 or younger up to 70 or older. Age-matched healthy donors had significantly more diverse, less clonal blood TCR repertoires than untreated cancer patients.

The source of this sequence is a human donor in good health. The rearrangement joins TRBV18 to TRBJ2-3; TCRdb indicates TRBD2, and absent DNA this call remains unverified. The specimen sequenced was peripheral blood. Here the CDR3 reads CASSDGTSVSTDTQYF.